This is a list of T cell receptor beta chains from one sample in a study of blood T cell repertoires in COVID-19. Libraries were prepared by immunoSEQ multiplex PCR; TCRdb keeps only in-frame clonotypes and omits some of them. This sample carries 150,000 to 200,000 clones, approximately 95% of them seen once, and the ten largest clones take roughly 2%. Sequenced input: peripheral blood. The receptors stem from a woman aged 60-75 years with COVID-19, enrolled during active disease. The CDR3 runs from the conserved cysteine through the conserved F or W. The order of the fields is CDR3 DNA, CDR3 protein, D gene, V gene, J gene, clone size. D genes are given only for firm matches. Where a row states a size, it is once, few, many or the class of an expanded clone; other rows omit it.

DNA: TGTGCCAGCAGTTACGCCAGGGGAACTGGAAACACCATATATTTT; CDR3: CASSYARGTGNTIYF; D: NA; V: TRBV6-5; J: TRBJ1-3; size: NA
DNA: TGTGCCAGTAGTCTACTAGCAGGGGGAGCGGGGAACACTGAAGCTTTCTTT; CDR3: CASSLLAGGAGNTEAFF; D: TRBD1; V: TRBV19; J: TRBJ1-1; size: NA
DNA: TGTGCCAGCAGCGGTCAGGGTGAAGCTTTCTTT; CDR3: CASSGQGEAFF; D: NA; V: TRBV4-2; J: TRBJ1-1; size: NA
DNA: TGTGCCAGTACAGGGTATGCAACTAATGAAAAACTGTTTTTT; CDR3: CASTGYATNEKLFF; D: NA; V: TRBV19; J: TRBJ1-4; size: NA
DNA: TGCGCCAGCAGCTTCGCGCGGGTAGGGTCGGAGCTGTTTTTT; CDR3: CASSFARVGSELFF; D: NA; V: TRBV5-1; J: TRBJ2-2; size: NA
DNA: TGTGCCAGCAGCTTAGAGAACAACCAAGAGACCCAGTACTTC; CDR3: CASSLENNQETQYF; D: NA; V: TRBV7-2; J: TRBJ2-5; size: NA
DNA: TGTGCCAGTAGTATTGGGGGACTAGCGAGTAAAACAGATACGCAGTATTTT; CDR3: CASSIGGLASKTDTQYF; D: TRBD2; V: TRBV19; J: TRBJ2-3; size: NA
DNA: TGTGCCAGCAGTCCCGGGACAGGGTATAGGAGCAATCAGCCCCAGCATTTT; CDR3: CASSPGTGYRSNQPQHF; D: TRBD1; V: TRBV7-2; J: TRBJ1-5; size: NA
DNA: TGTGCCTGGGGGGTCGGGGACAGCGTGTATAGCAATCAGCCCCAGCATTTT; CDR3: CAWGVGDSVYSNQPQHF; D: TRBD1; V: TRBV30; J: TRBJ1-5; size: NA
DNA: TGCGCCAGCCTCGACCGAGGGGAGGACACTGAAGCTTTCTTT; CDR3: CASLDRGEDTEAFF; D: NA; V: TRBV10-1; J: TRBJ1-1; size: NA
DNA: TGTGCCTGGAGTCTCTCCAGCAATCAGCCCCAGCATTTT; CDR3: CAWSLSSNQPQHF; D: NA; V: TRBV30; J: TRBJ1-5; size: few
DNA: TGCAGCGTTGAGGCAGGGATGAACACTGAAGCTTTCTTT; CDR3: CSVEAGMNTEAFF; D: NA; V: TRBV29-1; J: TRBJ1-1; size: NA
DNA: TGTGCCAGCAGTTACTCGATGGGACAGGGAAACTATGGCTACACCTTC; CDR3: CASSYSMGQGNYGYTF; D: TRBD1; V: TRBV6-2/TRBV6-3; J: TRBJ1-2; size: NA
DNA: TGTGCCAGCAGTTACTCGCTGTTGCGGACAGATGGCTACACCTTC; CDR3: CASSYSLLRTDGYTF; D: NA; V: TRBV6-5; J: TRBJ1-2; size: NA
DNA: TGCGCCAGCAGCCAAGAGTTACTGAGCAATCAGCCCCAGCATTTT; CDR3: CASSQELLSNQPQHF; D: NA; V: TRBV4-1; J: TRBJ1-5; size: NA
DNA: TGTGCCAGCAGTGAAGGAGGGTTTCCGAACATTCAGTACTTC; CDR3: CASSEGGFPNIQYF; D: NA; V: TRBV6-1; J: TRBJ2-4; size: NA
DNA: TGCGCCAGCAGCCAAGACAACAGGGGAACTAATGAAAAACTGTTTTTT; CDR3: CASSQDNRGTNEKLFF; D: TRBD1; V: TRBV4-1; J: TRBJ1-4; size: NA
DNA: TGTGCCAGCAGCCAACAGGGGGTTACCCACTACAATGAGCAGTTCTTC; CDR3: CASSQQGVTHYNEQFF; D: TRBD1; V: TRBV14; J: TRBJ2-1; size: NA
DNA: TGTGCCAGCAGCAAAGCCCGCGTCTGGCTAGCGGGGGGCGCCCACTCCTACGAGCAGTACTTC; CDR3: CASSKARVWLAGGAHSYEQYF; D: NA; V: TRBV21-1; J: TRBJ2-7; size: NA
DNA: TGTGCCAGCAGGGTTGCGGGACAGAAAAATGAAAAACTGTTTTTT; CDR3: CASRVAGQKNEKLFF; D: TRBD1; V: TRBV6-5; J: TRBJ1-4; size: NA
DNA: TGTGCCAGCAGCTTTGAGGACACTAACTATGGCTACACCTTC; CDR3: CASSFEDTNYGYTF; D: NA; V: TRBV6-5; J: TRBJ1-2; size: few
DNA: TGTGCCAGCAGCTTAGCGATGCAGGGCCACTATGGCTACACCTTC; CDR3: CASSLAMQGHYGYTF; D: NA; V: TRBV7-9; J: TRBJ1-2; size: NA